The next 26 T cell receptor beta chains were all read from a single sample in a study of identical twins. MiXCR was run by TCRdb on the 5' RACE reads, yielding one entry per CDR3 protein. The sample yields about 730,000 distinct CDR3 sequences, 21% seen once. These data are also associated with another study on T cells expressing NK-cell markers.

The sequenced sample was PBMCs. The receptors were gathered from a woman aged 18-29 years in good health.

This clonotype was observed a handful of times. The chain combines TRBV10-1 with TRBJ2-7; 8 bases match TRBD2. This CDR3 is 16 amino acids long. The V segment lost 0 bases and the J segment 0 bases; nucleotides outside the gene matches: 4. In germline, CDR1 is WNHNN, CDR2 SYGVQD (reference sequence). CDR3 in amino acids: CASSESRLAGSYEQYF. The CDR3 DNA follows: TGCGCCAGCAGTGAGTCCCGGCTAGCGGGCTCCTACGAGCAGTACTTC.

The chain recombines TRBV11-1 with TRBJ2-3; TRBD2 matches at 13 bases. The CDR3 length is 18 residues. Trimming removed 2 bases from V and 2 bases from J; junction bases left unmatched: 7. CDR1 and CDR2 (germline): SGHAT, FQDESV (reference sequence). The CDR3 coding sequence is TGTGCCAGCAGCTTACCCCGGACTAGCGGGGGTTACACAGATACGCAGTATTTT. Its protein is CASSLPRTSGGYTDTQYF.

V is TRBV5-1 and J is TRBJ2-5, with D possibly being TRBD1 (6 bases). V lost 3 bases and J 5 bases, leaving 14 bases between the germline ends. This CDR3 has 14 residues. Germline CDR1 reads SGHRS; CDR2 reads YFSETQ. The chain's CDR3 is CASSYGQSWETQYF. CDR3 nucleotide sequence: TGCGCCAGCAGCTACGGACAGTCATGGGAGACCCAGTACTTC.

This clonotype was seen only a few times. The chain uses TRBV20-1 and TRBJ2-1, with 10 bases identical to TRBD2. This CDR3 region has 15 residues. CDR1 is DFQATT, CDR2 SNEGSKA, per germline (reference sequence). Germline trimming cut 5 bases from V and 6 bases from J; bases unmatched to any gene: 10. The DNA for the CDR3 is TGCAGTGCTGGAATGCCTAGCGGGGGATTCAATGAGCAGTTCTTC. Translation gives CSAGMPSGGFNEQFF.

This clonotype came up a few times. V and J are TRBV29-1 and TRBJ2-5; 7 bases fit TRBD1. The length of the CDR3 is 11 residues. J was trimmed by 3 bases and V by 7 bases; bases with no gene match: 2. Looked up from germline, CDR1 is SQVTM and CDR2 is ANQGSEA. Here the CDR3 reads CSGGQEETQYF. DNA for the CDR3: TGCAGCGGTGGACAGGAAGAGACCCAGTACTTC.

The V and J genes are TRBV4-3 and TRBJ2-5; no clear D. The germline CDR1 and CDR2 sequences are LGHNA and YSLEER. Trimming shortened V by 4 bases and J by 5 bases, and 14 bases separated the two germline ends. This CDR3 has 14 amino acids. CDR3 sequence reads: CASSLDVSAETQYF. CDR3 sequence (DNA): TGCGCCAGCAGCCTAGACGTTTCCGCGGAGACCCAGTACTTC.

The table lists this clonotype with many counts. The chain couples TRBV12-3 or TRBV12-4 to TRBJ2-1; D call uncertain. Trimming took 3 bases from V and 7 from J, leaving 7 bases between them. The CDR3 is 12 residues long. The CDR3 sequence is CASSFVGNEQFF. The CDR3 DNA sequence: TGTGCCAGCAGTTTTGTAGGGAATGAGCAGTTCTTC.

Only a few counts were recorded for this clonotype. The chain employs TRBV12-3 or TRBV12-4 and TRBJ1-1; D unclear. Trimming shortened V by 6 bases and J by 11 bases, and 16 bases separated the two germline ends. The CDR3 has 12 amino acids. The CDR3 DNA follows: TGTGCCAGCAGCACTGGAACAATTAGCGCTTTCTTT. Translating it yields CASSTGTISAFF.

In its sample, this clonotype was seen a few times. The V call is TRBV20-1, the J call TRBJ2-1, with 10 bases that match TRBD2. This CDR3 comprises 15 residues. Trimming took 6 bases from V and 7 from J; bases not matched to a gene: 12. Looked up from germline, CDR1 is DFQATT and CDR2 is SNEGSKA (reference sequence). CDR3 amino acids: CSAIFSSGGANEQFF. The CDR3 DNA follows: TGCAGTGCCATCTTCTCCAGCGGGGGGGCGAATGAGCAGTTCTTC.

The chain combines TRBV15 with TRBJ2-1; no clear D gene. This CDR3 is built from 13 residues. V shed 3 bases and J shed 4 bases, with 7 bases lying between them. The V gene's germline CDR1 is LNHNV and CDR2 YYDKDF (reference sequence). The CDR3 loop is CATSSERYNEQFF. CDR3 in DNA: TGTGCCACCAGCAGTGAAAGATACAATGAGCAGTTCTTC.

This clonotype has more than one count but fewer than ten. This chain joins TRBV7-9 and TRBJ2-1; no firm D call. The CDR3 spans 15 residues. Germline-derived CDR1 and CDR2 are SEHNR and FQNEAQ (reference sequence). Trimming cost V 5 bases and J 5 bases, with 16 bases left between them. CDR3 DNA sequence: TGTGCCAGCAGCCCACCACCGTTGGCTGACAATGAGCAGTTCTTC. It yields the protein CASSPPPLADNEQFF.

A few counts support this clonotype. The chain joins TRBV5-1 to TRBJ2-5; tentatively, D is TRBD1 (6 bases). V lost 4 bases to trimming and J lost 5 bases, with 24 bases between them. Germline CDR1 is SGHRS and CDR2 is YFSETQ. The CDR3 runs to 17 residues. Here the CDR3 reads CASSPRQEGRLWETQYF. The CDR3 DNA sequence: TGCGCCAGCAGCCCGAGACAGGAAGGTCGGTTATGGGAGACCCAGTACTTC.

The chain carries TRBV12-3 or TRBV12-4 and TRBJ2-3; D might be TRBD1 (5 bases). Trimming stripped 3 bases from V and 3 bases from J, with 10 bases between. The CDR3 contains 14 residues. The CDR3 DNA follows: TGTGCCAGCAGTTTTTTCGCAGGGACAGATACGCAGTATTTT. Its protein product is CASSFFAGTDTQYF.

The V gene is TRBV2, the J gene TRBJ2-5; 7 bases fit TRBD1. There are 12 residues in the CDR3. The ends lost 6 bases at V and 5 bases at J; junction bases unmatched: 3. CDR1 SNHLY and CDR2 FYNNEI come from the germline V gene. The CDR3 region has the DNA TGTGCCAGCAGGGACAGGTCGGAGACCCAGTACTTC. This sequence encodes CASRDRSETQYF.

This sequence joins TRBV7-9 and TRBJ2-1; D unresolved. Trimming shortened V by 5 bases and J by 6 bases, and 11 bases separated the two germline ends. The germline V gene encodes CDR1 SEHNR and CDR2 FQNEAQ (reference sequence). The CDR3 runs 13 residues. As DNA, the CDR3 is TGTGCCAGCAGCACTACCGGGTTCAATGAGCAGTTCTTC. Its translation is CASSTTGFNEQFF. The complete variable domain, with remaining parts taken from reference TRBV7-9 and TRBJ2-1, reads DTGVSQNPRHKITKRGQNVTFRCDPISEHNRLYWYRQTLGQGPEFLTYFQNEAQLEKSRLLSDRFSAERPKGSFSTLEIQRTEQGDSAMYLCASSTTGFNEQFFGPGTRLTVL.

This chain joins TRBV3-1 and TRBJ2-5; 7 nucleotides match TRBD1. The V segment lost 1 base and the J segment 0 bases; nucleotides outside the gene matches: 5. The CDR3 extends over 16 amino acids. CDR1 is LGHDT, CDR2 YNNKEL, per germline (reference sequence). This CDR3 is CASSQGDRRYQETQYF. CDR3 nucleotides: TGTGCCAGCAGCCAAGGGGACAGAAGGTACCAAGAGACCCAGTACTTC.

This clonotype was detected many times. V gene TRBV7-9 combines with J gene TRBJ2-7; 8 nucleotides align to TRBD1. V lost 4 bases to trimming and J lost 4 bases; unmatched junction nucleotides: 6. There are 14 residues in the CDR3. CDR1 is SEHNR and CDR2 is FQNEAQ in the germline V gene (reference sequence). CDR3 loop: CASSSDRERYEQYF. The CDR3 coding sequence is TGTGCCAGCAGCTCGGACAGGGAGCGATACGAGCAGTACTTC.

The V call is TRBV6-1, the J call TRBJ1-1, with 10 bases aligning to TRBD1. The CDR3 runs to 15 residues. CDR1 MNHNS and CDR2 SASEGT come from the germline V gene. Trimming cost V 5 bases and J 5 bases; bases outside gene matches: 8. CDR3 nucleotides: TGTGCCAGCAGTCATGGGACAGGGGTAGGAACTGAAGCTTTCTTT. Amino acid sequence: CASSHGTGVGTEAFF.

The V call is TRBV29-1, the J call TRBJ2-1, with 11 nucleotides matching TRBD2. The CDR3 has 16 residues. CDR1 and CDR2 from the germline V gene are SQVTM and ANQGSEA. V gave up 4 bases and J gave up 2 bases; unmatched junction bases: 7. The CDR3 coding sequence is TGCAGCGTTGCCGGGCTAGCGGGGGGTCCCTACAATGAGCAGTTCTTC. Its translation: CSVAGLAGGPYNEQFF.

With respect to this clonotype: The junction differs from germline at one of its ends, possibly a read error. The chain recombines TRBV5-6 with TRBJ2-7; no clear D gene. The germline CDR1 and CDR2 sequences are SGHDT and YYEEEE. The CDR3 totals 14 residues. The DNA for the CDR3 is TGTGCCTGCAGCTTAGGGCTCAGCTCCTACGAGCAGTACTTC. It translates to CACSLGLSSYEQYF.

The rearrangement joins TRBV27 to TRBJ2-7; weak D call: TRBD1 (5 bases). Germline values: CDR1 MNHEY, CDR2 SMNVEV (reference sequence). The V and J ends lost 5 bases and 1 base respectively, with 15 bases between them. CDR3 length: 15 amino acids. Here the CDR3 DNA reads TGTGCCAGCAGTCTAATCCCCAGGGTTTCCTACGAGCAGTACTTC. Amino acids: CASSLIPRVSYEQYF.

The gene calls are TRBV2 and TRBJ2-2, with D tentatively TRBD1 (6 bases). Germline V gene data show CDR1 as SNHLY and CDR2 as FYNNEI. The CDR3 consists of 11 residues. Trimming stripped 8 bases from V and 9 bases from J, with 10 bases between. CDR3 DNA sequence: TGTGCCAGCGGGGGCATCAGGGAGCTGTTTTTT. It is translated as CASGGIRELFF.

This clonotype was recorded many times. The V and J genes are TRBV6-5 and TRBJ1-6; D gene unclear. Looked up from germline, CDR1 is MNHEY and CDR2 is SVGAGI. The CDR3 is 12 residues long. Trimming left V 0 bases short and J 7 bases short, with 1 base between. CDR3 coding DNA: TGTGCCAGCAGTTACTCCAATTCACCCCTCCACTTT. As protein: CASSYSNSPLHF.

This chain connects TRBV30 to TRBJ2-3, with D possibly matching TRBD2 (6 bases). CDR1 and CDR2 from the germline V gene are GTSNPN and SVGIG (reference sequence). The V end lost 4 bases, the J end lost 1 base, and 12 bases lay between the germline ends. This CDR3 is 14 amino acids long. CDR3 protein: CAWKTRDGTDTQYF. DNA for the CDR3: TGTGCCTGGAAAACGCGGGACGGCACAGATACGCAGTATTTT.

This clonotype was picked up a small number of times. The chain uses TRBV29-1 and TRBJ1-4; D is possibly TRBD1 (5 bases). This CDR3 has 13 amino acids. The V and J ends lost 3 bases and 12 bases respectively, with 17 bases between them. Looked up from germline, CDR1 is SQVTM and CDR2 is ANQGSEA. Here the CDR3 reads CSVEGQGGLELFF. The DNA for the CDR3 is TGCAGCGTTGAGGGGCAAGGTGGTCTCGAACTGTTTTTT.

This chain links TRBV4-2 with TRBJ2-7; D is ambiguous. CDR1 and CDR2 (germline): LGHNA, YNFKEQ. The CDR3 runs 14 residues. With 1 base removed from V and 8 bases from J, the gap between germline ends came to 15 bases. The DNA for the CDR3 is TGTGCCAGCAGCCAAGGGACGTCACCGCCCAAGCAGTACTTC. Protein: CASSQGTSPPKQYF.